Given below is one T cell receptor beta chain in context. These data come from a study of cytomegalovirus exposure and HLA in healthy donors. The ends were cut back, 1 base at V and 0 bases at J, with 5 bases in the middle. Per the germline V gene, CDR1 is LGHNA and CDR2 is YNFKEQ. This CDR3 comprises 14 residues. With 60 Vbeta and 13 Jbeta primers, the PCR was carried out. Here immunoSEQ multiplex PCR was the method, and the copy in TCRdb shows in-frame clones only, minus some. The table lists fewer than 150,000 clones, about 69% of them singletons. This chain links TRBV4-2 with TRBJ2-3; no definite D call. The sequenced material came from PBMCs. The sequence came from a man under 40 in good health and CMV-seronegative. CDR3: CASSQGASTDTQYF. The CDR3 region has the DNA TGTGCCAGCAGCCAAGGGGCGAGCACAGATACGCAGTATTTT.